This T cell receptor (beta chain) was documented in a study of shared clonotypes between healthy human individuals (dated by TCRdb to 2020 to 2022). The study in broad terms: The cohort comprised two women and a few men aged 18 to 49 years. Libraries were prepared and TCR repertoires were sequenced by different laboratories using diverse techniques, in order to increase sequencing depth and limit assay-specific biases. Each donor's leukapheresis produced roughly between roughly 0.94 and 9.5 billion PBMCs. To estimate repertoire size and how much clonotypes are shared between individuals, the study performed deep sequencing of blood TCR repertoires from about five healthy adults. Study-level results and caveats: Pairwise subsampling led to the expectation that sequencing depth would affect the degree of clonotype sharing among donors. Because the study included only a small number of donors, the genetic and exposure-history diversity represented was limited. Sampling was restricted to blood, and TCR repertoires in tissues likely differ from the TCR repertoires found in blood.

As for this clone: The antigen this receptor binds is unknown. No base quality information exists; no much larger clone differs at one position.

Donors were healthy HIV-negative adults with no recently reported acute infections or vaccinations. Every donor was a Caucasian adult living in Nashville, Tennessee, USA. For unsorted samples, 90 million or so PBMCs were counted, and genomic DNA was extracted using the QIAamp DNA Blood Mini kit. Blood was obtained by leukapheresis, after which PBMCs were separated by Ficoll-Histopaque density gradient centrifugation and cryopreserved in liquid nitrogen vapor phase. The germline V gene supplies CDR1 SGHTA and CDR2 FQGTGA. The CDR3 goes from the cysteine to the phenylalanine over 14 residues. CDR3 DNA is the only sequence kept; it has 42 bases, read in frame from the first base. The junction shows trimming of 5 bases on V and 6 bases on J, and the gene matches do not reach 8 bases of it. Using the deep immunoSEQ assay, TCR CDR3 regions were amplified from genomic DNA by multiplex PCR. Extracted genomic DNA from each cell subset was spread evenly across all wells of several immunoSEQ 96-well plates, with each plate serving as a replicate. For unsorted PBMC, roughly 270 ng genomic DNA, equal to 25,000 to 35,000 T cell genomes, was loaded into each replicate PCR. Genomic DNA from unsorted PBMC was sequenced over ten immunoSEQ deep assay plates. The purified libraries were quantified using a Qubit 3.0 fluorometer, sized with a Bioanalyzer 2100, and then quantified again using the KAPA Library Quantification kit. A separate single-read 150-cycle Illumina NextSeq 550 flow cell was used to sequence each immunoSEQ 96-well plate. In the authors' own workflow: Because the immunoSEQ output included only junctional sequences and no quality scores, the filtering could not be the same as the filtering used for full-length reads. Sequences were annotated with PyIR, a Python wrapper for IgBLAST v1.9, and V/J genes and CDR3 were assigned using IMGT germline references. Reads with weak V/J assignments (E-value above 1e-6), missing CDR3, stop codons, out-of-frame junctions, or ambiguous translated residues were removed. V3J clonotypes were defined as sequences sharing the same inferred V gene, J gene, and CDR3 amino acid sequence. The percentage overlap between two repertoires was calculated by dividing the number of shared unique clonotypes by the size of the smaller repertoire. Repertoire richness was assessed with RTK rarefaction, the Chao1 estimator, and Recon v2.1 estimates of unobserved clonotypes. The table was pulled from immuneACCESS by TCRdb, which kept in-frame rearrangements only. Such tables lose some clones; where checked, under half of the loss comes from unresolved V genes, and the rest has no known cause. V and J calls and clone size follow that table, whereas D and trimming were derived from the DNA. This sample has about 490,000 clones in its table, and 70% to 80% of those were observed once. The top ten hold roughly 12% of the sample.

This chain joins TRBV7-3 to TRBJ2-3; 7 nucleotides in the junction match TRBD2. Sequencing input: PBMCs. The TCR sequence derives from a middle-aged woman in good health. Some clones in this sample may be carry-over from other donors' samples. The CDR3 region reads CASSPRLASDTQYF. The sequence in DNA is TGTGCCAGCAGCCCCCGACTAGCTTCGGATACGCAGTATTTT.